In its sample, the clone carrying this T cell receptor (beta chain) was seen a few times. TCR beta CDR3 region amplification was performed from RNA transcripts. The HTBI primer set drove a first-round RT-PCR of the TCR CDR3. TCRdb itself ran the multiplex PCR reads through MiXCR, one entry per CDR3 protein. The sample consists of around 200,000 distinct CDR3 sequences, around 19% of them appearing once. In germline, CDR1 is SGDLS, CDR2 YYNGEE. Trimming at V came to 0 bases and at J to 5 bases, leaving 4 bases not matched to a gene. This CDR3 is 15 amino acids long. The source of the sample is a study of T cells in Graves' hyperthyroidism and ophthalmopathy.

The chain uses TRBV9 and TRBJ2-1; TRBD2 matches 8 bases. The clonotype was recovered from a man between 40 and 49 years old with Graves' hyperthyroidism. The specimen sequenced was blood. The CDR3 DNA is TGTGCCAGCAGCGTAGGACCTAGCGGGCACAATGAGCAGTTCTTC. This sequence encodes CASSVGPSGHNEQFF.